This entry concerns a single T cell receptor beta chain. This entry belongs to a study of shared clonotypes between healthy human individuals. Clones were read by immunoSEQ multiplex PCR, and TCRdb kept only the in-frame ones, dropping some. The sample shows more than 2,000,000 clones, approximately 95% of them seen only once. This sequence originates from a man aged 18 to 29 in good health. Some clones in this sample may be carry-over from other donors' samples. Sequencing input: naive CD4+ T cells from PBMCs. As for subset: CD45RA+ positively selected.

CDR3 sequence reads: CASSQEHEKLFF. In DNA, the CDR3 is TGTGCCAGCTCCCAAGAGCATGAAAAACTGTTTTTT. This chain joins TRBV18 and TRBJ1-4; D uncertain. Germline loops: CDR1 KGHSH, CDR2 LQKENI. Trimming cost V 6 bases and J 6 bases, with 8 bases left between them. The CDR3 is 12 residues long.